This TCR beta chain was identified during a study of radiation and T cells in renal cell carcinoma. Assay used: immunoSEQ multiplex PCR; TCRdb lists only in-frame clones, some missing. The table shows 140,000 or so clones, with roughly 90% occurring only once. Described time point: baseline pretreatment blood. Treatment: 15 Gy SBRT to primary tumor, nephrectomy 4 weeks later. The ends lost 0 bases at V and 7 bases at J; junction bases unmatched: 9. CDR1 is LNHNV and CDR2 is YYDKDF in the germline V gene (reference sequence). CDR3 length: 17 amino acids. The clonotype was recovered from a woman aged 50 to 60 with renal cell carcinoma. The chain links TRBV15 to TRBJ2-4; 10 bases map to TRBD2. The source material was blood, sampled from a patient whose treatment included radiotherapy and nephrectomy. The chain's CDR3 is CATSRDLGAGGWNIQYF. The CDR3 DNA reads as TGTGCCACCAGCAGAGATCTTGGAGCGGGGGGGTGGAACATTCAGTACTTC.